This T cell receptor beta chain appears in the sequencing data of a study of shared clonotypes between healthy human individuals. The length of the CDR3 is 13 residues. Looked up from germline, CDR1 is MDHEN and CDR2 is SYDVKM. Germline trimming cut 7 bases from V and 4 bases from J; bases unmatched to any gene: 7. The method was immunoSEQ multiplex PCR; TCRdb's version includes in-frame clones alone and lacks a portion of them. The table includes around 1.6 million clones, 98% detected once. This receptor was obtained from a young man in good health. This rearrangement joins TRBV28 to TRBJ2-7, with 7 bases aligning to TRBD1. Sequenced input: naive CD4+ T cells sorted from blood. Subset meaning: CD45RA+ positively selected. The CDR3 sequence: CASMGTVSYEQYF. CDR3 nucleotides: TGTGCCAGCATGGGGACAGTCTCGTACGAGCAGTACTTC.